These T cell receptor beta chains were read from a single sample in a study of blood T cell repertoires in COVID-19. Assay used: immunoSEQ multiplex PCR; TCRdb lists only in-frame clones, some missing. The table lists about 43,000 clones, over 80% of them singletons. What was sequenced was peripheral blood. The receptors here all came from a woman at least 80 years old with acute or convalescent COVID-19. Both conserved end residues are part of each CDR3. The D gene is left open where the match is weak. Clone sizes are given selectively: once, few, many, or a class where the clone is expanded.

J gene | clone size | D gene | V gene | CDR3 protein | CDR3 DNA
TRBJ1-1 | few | TRBD1 | TRBV6-1 | CASSEVEGAGNTEAFF | TGTGCCAGCAGTGAAGTTGAGGGGGCAGGGAACACTGAAGCTTTCTTT
TRBJ2-5 | . | TRBD2 | TRBV10-3 | CAISASLAGGGETQYF | TGTGCCATCAGTGCATCGCTAGCGGGGGGTGGGGAGACCCAGTACTTC
TRBJ1-1 | . | . | TRBV7-2 | CASSLAARGTEAFF | TGTGCCAGCAGCTTAGCGGCACGGGGCACTGAAGCTTTCTTT
TRBJ1-6 | . | . | TRBV7-2 | CASSPRRDSPLHF | TGTGCCAGCAGCCCTCGTAGAGATTCACCCCTCCACTTT
TRBJ1-2 | . | . | TRBV7-2 | CASSPRQELRLLYGYTF | TGTGCCAGCAGCCCCAGACAGGAATTACGTCTTCTCTATGGCTACACCTTC
TRBJ2-3 | . | TRBD2 | TRBV7-8 | CASSLLAGGVSDTQYF | TGTGCCAGCAGCTTATTAGCGGGGGGGGTCTCAGATACGCAGTATTTT
TRBJ1-1 | . | TRBD1 | TRBV4-1 | CASSFDRGLGEAFF | TGCGCCAGCAGTTTTGACAGGGGGCTGGGTGAAGCTTTCTTT
TRBJ2-2 | . | . | TRBV11-3 | CASSTSWNTGELFF | TGTGCCAGCAGCACTAGTTGGAACACCGGGGAGCTGTTTTTT
TRBJ2-5 | . | TRBD1 | TRBV30 | CAWSRNRGETQYF | TGTGCCTGGAGTAGGAACAGGGGGGAAACCCAGTACTTC
TRBJ1-2 | . | TRBD1 | TRBV7-9 | CASSFGTGKVNYGYTF | TGTGCCAGCAGCTTCGGGACAGGGAAAGTCAACTATGGCTACACCTTC
TRBJ2-1 | . | . | TRBV10-3 | CAIRGSYNEQFF | TGTGCCATCCGGGGTAGTTACAATGAGCAGTTCTTC
TRBJ1-5 | . | . | TRBV4-1 | CASSQDRGRGLNQPQHF | TGCGCCAGCAGCCAAGATAGGGGCAGGGGCCTCAATCAGCCCCAGCATTTT
TRBJ1-2 | once | . | TRBV7-2 | CASSLALVSGYTF | TGTGCCAGCAGCTTAGCACTGGTAAGCGGCTACACCTTC
TRBJ1-1 | . | . | TRBV11-2 | CASSLGAEAFF | TGTGCCAGCAGCTTGGGCGCTGAAGCTTTCTTT
TRBJ1-1 | . | . | TRBV4-1 | CASSRHGGGQAFF | TGCGCCAGCAGCCGTCACGGGGGGGGGCAGGCTTTCTTT
TRBJ2-2 | . | . | TRBV5-1 | CASSLLGGTGELFF | TGCGCCAGCAGCTTGTTGGGGGGCACCGGGGAGCTGTTTTTT
TRBJ1-2 | . | . | TRBV12-3/TRBV12-4 | CASSWGDGYTF | TGTGCCAGCAGTTGGGGGGATGGCTACACCTTC
TRBJ1-1 | . | . | TRBV25-1 | CASSRGGTRNTEAFF | TGTGCCAGCAGTCGGGGGGGGACGAGAAACACTGAAGCTTTCTTT
TRBJ1-1 | once | . | TRBV11-3 | CASSPGGLNTEAFF | TGTGCCAGCAGTCCCGGGGGTTTGAACACTGAAGCTTTCTTT
TRBJ1-1 | . | . | TRBV6-2/TRBV6-3 | CASSLGRGRTEAFF | TGTGCCAGCAGCCTGGGGCGGGGGAGGACTGAAGCTTTCTTT
TRBJ1-1 | . | TRBD1 | TRBV19 | CASSMGTGGITEAFF | TGTGCCAGTAGTATGGGGACAGGGGGTATCACTGAAGCTTTCTTT
TRBJ2-7 | . | TRBD2 | TRBV7-2 | CASTGTSGGEQYF | TGTGCCAGCACCGGGACTAGCGGGGGAGAGCAGTACTTC
TRBJ2-1 | . | . | TRBV13 | CASSLGQKERVSYNEQFF | TGTGCCAGCAGCTTAGGCCAGAAGGAGCGGGTCTCCTACAATGAGCAGTTCTTC
TRBJ1-6 | . | . | TRBV5-1 | CASSLDGSRAGNSPLHF | TGCGCCAGCAGCTTGGACGGGTCCCGAGCGGGAAATTCACCCCTCCACTTT
TRBJ1-2 | few | TRBD1 | TRBV19 | CASSSRTGSLSGYTF | TGTGCCAGTAGTTCGAGGACAGGGAGTTTGAGCGGCTACACCTTC
TRBJ1-2 | . | TRBD1 | TRBV5-5 | CASSFGAGGGGYTF | TGTGCCAGCAGTTTCGGGGCAGGGGGCGGTGGCTACACCTTC
TRBJ1-6 | . | . | TRBV7-2 | CASSLEGGAYNSPLHF | TGTGCCAGCAGCTTAGAAGGGGGGGCCTATAATTCACCCCTCCACTTT
TRBJ2-3 | . | . | TRBV3-1/TRBV3-2 | CASSRGVGTDTQYF | TGTGCCAGCAGCCGGGGCGTAGGCACAGATACGCAGTATTTT
TRBJ2-5 | . | . | TRBV6-1 | CASSENGVLETQYF | TGTGCCAGCAGTGAAAACGGGGTCCTGGAGACCCAGTACTTC
TRBJ1-4 | . | . | TRBV5-6 | CASSLAGGPTNEKLFF | TGTGCCAGCAGCTTGGCCGGGGGACCAACTAATGAAAAACTGTTTTTT
TRBJ1-3 | . | . | TRBV3-1/TRBV3-2 | CASSQGLGNTIYF | TGTGCCAGCAGCCAAGGCCTAGGAAACACCATATATTTT
TRBJ2-5 | . | . | TRBV7-9 | CASSFSETQYF | TGTGCCAGCAGCTTCTCCGAGACCCAGTACTTC
TRBJ2-3 | . | . | TRBV2 | CATSLGGSTDTQYF | TGTGCCACCTCCCTGGGGGGTAGCACAGATACGCAGTATTTT
TRBJ2-3 | . | . | TRBV7-2 | CASSPGGLDGTQYF | TGTGCCAGCAGTCCCGGGGGGCTTGACGGTACGCAGTATTTT
TRBJ1-1 | once | TRBD1 | TRBV27 | CASSFRDRTEAFF | TGTGCCAGCAGTTTTCGGGACAGAACTGAAGCTTTCTTT
TRBJ2-7 | . | . | TRBV7-9 | CASCRDLSSYEQYF | TGTGCCAGCTGCCGGGACTTAAGCTCCTACGAGCAGTACTTC
TRBJ1-1 | . | TRBD1 | TRBV6-5 | CASRGTGGMKAFF | TGTGCCAGCAGGGGGACAGGGGGCATGAAAGCTTTCTTT
TRBJ2-1 | . | TRBD2 | TRBV19 | CASSAAGLVERGYNEQFF | TGTGCCAGTAGTGCAGCTGGCCTCGTTGAGCGGGGCTACAATGAGCAGTTCTTC
TRBJ2-7 | . | . | TRBV6-2/TRBV6-3 | CASSSTVYEQYF | TGTGCCAGCAGTTCGACAGTTTACGAGCAGTACTTC
TRBJ1-2 | . | . | TRBV19 | CASSIRISGRQGSTYTF | TGTGCCAGTAGTATTAGGATTTCTGGCCGGCAGGGTTCTACCTACACCTTC
TRBJ2-7 | . | . | TRBV7-3 | CASSLTAGPPYEQYF | TGTGCCAGCAGCTTAACTGCAGGGCCCCCCTACGAGCAGTACTTC